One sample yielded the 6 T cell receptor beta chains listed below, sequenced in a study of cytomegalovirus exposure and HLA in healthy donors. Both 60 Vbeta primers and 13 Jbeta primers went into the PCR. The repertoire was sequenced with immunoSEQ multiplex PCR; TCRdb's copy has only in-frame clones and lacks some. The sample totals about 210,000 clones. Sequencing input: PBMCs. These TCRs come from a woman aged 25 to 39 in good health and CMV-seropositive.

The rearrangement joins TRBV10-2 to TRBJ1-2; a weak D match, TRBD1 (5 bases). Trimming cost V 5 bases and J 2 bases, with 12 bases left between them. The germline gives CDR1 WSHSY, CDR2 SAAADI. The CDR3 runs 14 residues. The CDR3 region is CASSRDLPNYGYTF. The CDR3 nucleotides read TGCGCCAGCAGTCGGGACTTGCCCAACTATGGCTACACCTTC.

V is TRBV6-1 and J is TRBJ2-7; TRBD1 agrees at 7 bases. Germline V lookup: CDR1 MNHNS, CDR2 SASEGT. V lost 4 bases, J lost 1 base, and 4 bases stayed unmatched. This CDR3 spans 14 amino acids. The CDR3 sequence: CASSGDRTSYEQYF. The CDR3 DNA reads TGTGCCAGCAGTGGGGACAGAACTTCCTACGAGCAGTACTTC.

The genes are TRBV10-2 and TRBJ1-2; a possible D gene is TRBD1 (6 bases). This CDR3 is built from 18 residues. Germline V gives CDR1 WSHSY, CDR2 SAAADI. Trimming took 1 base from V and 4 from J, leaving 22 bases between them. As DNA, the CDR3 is TGCGCCAGCAGTGAGTTGGAACCCCAGAGACAGGCGGGCTATGGCTACACCTTC. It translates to CASSELEPQRQAGYGYTF.

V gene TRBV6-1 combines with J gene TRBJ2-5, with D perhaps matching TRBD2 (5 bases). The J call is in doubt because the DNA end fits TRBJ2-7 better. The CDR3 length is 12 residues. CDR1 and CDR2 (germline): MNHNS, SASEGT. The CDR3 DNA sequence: TGTGCCGTCCGGGATAACGGGTACGAGCAGTACTTC. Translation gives CAVRDNGYEQYF.

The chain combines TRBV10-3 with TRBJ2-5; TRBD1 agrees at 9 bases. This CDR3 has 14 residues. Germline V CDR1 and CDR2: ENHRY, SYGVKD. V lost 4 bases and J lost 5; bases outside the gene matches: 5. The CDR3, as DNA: TGTGCCATCAGTGTAACAGGGGGCTGGGAGACCCAGTACTTC. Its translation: CAISVTGGWETQYF.

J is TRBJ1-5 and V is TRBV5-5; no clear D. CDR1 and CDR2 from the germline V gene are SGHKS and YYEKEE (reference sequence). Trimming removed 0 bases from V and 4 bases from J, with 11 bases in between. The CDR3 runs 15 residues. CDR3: CASSLGASSNQPQHF. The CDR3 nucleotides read TGTGCCAGCAGCTTGGGGGCGTCGTCTAATCAGCCCCAGCATTTT.